This entry features one T cell receptor (beta chain) sequence. Its antigen is as yet unknown. The junction does not match germline at one end; this may be a read error. Tregs were sorted as CD4+CD25+CD127-/low cells. Semi-nested PCR with Nested Universal Primer A followed constant-region reverse priming of full-length variable regions. TCRdb independently ran MiXCR on the 5' RACE reads; one entry per CDR3 protein. Found here are thousands of distinct CDR3 sequences, around 70% of them singletons; the top ten hold around 4.4%. Germline CDR1 reads SGHTA; CDR2 reads FQGTGA. This CDR3 has 11 amino acids. Study-wide results and caveats: Tumor Tregs overlapped most with tumor, then blood, naive CD4+ cells.

The chain uses TRBV7-3 and TRBJ2-7; a possible D gene is TRBD1 (5 bases). The origin of this receptor is a female donor with breast cancer. Input material: tumor-infiltrating Tregs sorted from the breast tumor. CDR3 residues: CASSLKGSRNF. The CDR3 DNA sequence: TGTGCCAGCAGCTTAAAGGGGTCGAGGAACTTC.